A selection of T cell receptor beta chains follows, all from one sample in a study of cytomegalovirus exposure and HLA in healthy donors. This table comes from immunoSEQ multiplex PCR, and its TCRdb copy is limited to in-frame clones, with some not included. The data contain around 90,000 clones, around two thirds of them singletons. The sequencing sample was made of PBMCs. Receptors originate from a woman aged 25 to 39 in good health and CMV-seropositive. CDR3s leave out the opening cysteine and the closing phenylalanine or tryptophan.

>TRBV9
ASSSDFRGSTNEKLF
>TRBV15
ATSRDQGPRGYT
>TRBV6-5
ASSRDRGAEAF
>TRBV5-5
ASSADSGEQY
>TRBV7-9
ASSFGGGSTDTQY
>TRBV2
ASSGVFNNEQF
>TRBV28
ASSLGGTGDGYGYT
>TRBV28
ASSLAGGSKNIQY
>TRBV10-3
AIGEGVLYGYT
>TRBV28
ASSSGTAANYGYP
>TRBV9
ASSVTSGLDNEQF
>TRBV6-6
ASRLQGAKNIQY
>TRBV7-9
ASSPRVASTDTQY
>TRBV6-4
ASSPGGRGTDTQY
>TRBV18
ASSPQAGVRQPQH
>TRBV27
ASSLVLAGYNEQF
>TRBV7-2
ASSLRSQLEAF
>TRBV28
ATKRGQGVRGTDTQY
>TRBV19
ASNREGGYT
>TRBV7-3
ASSTFTSSDTQY
>TRBV7-2
ASSLGLAGNPYEQY
>TRBV2
ASTGQTVSYEQY
>TRBV19
ASSMRGGSYEQY
>TRBV4-1
ASSQGQELQETQY
>TRBV10-2
ASSLASEQY
>TRBV19
ASSIFNQPQH
>TRBV25-1
ASSEVGGRGNYGYT
>TRBV6-6
ASSPQAVQPQH
>TRBV19
ATLRGGGNTIY
>TRBV5-1
ASSLKGQGEETQY
>TRBV18
ASSPVQSSYNEQF
>TRBV6-1
ASSGFQAPGGGYT
>TRBV7-2
ATLPGTGEQF
>TRBV2
AGAISTFDSPLH
>TRBV6-6
ASSAQGGNNQPQH
>TRBV6-5
ASSYPNRGNTEAF
>TRBV6-5
ASSPDGAGNTIY
>TRBV7-9
ANLPGQGAAQPQH
>TRBV4-2
ASSQDRQGASGNTIY
>TRBV28
ASSGGDRGLETQY
>TRBV5-8
ASGLGGVLSGEQY
>TRBV7-2
ASSLASGAGYT
>TRBV6-5
ASSQGVSGNTIY
>TRBV18
ASSPRQLEAF
>TRBV7-9
ASSLPGTGIEQY
>TRBV19
ASSLFSNQPQH
>TRBV11-2
ASSSGTSGGRTDTQY
>TRBV23-1
ASSHPTGREDTEAF
>TRBV7-9
ASSLDRDQNTGELF
>TRBV5-6
ASSLVENTIY
>TRBV2
ASSERTANSPLH
>TRBV2
ASSDRGQAYGYT
>TRBV7-9
ASSLADGSYEQY
>TRBV7-3
ASSLSSGSTEAF
>TRBV28
ASSSFTGGAFAGELF
>TRBV5-1
ASRMGPGTERSYT